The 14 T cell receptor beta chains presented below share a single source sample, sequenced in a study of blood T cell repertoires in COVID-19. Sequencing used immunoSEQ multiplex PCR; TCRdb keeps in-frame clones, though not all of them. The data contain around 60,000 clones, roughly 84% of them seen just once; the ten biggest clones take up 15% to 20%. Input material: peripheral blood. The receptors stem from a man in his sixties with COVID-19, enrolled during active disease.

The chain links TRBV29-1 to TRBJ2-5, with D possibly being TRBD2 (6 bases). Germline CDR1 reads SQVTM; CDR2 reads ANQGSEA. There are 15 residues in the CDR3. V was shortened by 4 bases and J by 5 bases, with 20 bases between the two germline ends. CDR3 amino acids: CSVARLVNPQETQYF. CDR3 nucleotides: TGCAGCGTTGCGCGACTAGTGAACCCCCAGGAGACCCAGTACTTC.

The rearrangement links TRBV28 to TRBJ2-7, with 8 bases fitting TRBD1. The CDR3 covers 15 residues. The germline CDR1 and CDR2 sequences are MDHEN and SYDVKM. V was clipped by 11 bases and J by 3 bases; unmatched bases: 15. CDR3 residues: CAVGSVGTGDYEQYF. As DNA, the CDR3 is TGTGCCGTGGGAAGTGTCGGGACAGGAGACTACGAGCAGTACTTC.

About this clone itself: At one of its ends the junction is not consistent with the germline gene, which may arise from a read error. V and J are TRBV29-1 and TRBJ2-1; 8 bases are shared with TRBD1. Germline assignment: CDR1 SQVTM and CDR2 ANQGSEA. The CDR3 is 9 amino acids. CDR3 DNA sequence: TGCAGCGTTGGGACAGGGAAGGTCTTC. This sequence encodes CSVGTGKVF.

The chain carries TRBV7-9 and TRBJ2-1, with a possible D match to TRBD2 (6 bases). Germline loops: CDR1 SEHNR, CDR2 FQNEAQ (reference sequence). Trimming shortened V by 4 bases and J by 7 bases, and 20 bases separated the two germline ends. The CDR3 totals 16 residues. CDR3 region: CASSWGWREGGNEQFF. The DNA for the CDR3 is TGTGCCAGCAGCTGGGGGTGGCGGGAAGGTGGAAATGAGCAGTTCTTC.

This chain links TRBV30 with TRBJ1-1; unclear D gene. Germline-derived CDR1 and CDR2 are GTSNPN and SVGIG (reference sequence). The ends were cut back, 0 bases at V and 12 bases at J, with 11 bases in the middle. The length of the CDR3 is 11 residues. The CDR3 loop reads CAWSVFRRTFF. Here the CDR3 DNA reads TGTGCCTGGAGTGTATTCCGGAGGACTTTCTTT.

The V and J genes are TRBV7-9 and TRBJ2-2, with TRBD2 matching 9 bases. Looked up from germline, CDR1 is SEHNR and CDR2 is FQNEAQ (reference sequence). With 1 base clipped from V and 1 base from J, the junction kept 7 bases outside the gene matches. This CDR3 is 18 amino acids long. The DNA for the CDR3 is TGTGCCAGCAGCTTAGGTGCCAGCGGGGGGATGAACACCGGGGAGCTGTTTTTT. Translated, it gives CASSLGASGGMNTGELFF.

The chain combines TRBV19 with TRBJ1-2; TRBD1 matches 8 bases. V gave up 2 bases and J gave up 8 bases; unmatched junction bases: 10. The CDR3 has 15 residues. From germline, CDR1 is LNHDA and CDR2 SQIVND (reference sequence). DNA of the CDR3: TGTGCCAGTAGTATAAGGGGCAGGGGGCAGTGGGGCTACACCTTC. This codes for CASSIRGRGQWGYTF.

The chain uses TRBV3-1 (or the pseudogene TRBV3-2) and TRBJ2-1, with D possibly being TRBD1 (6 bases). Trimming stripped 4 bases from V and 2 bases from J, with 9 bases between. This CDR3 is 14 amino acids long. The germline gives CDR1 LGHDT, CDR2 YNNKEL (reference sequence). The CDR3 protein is CASSLGHTYNEQFF. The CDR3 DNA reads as TGTGCCAGCAGCCTGGGACATACCTACAATGAGCAGTTCTTC.

CDR3 in DNA: TGCAGCGTTCGTTGGGGCCCCAACCAGCCCCAGCATTTT. Amino acids: CSVRWGPNQPQHF. The chain uses TRBV29-1 and TRBJ1-5; a weak D match, TRBD1 (5 bases). The germline V gene has CDR1 SQVTM and CDR2 ANQGSEA. This CDR3 has 13 amino acids. The V end lost 5 bases, the J end lost 7 bases, and 15 bases lay between the germline ends.

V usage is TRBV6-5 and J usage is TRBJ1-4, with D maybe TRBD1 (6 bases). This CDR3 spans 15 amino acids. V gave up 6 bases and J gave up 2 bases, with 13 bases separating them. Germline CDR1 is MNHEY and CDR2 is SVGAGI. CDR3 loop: CASSTGGATNEKLFF. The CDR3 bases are TGTGCCAGCAGCACCGGGGGGGCGACTAATGAAAAACTGTTTTTT.

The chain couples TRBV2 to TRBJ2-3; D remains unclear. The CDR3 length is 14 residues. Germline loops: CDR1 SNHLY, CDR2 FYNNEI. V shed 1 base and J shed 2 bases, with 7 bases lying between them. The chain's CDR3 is CASSEGANTDTQYF. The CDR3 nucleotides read TGTGCCAGCAGTGAAGGGGCGAACACAGATACGCAGTATTTT.

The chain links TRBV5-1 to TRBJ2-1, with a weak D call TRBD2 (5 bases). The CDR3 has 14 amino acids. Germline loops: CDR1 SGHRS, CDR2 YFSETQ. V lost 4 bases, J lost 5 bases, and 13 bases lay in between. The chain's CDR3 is CASSLGEFHNEQFF. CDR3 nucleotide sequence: TGCGCCAGCAGCCTTGGGGAGTTTCACAATGAGCAGTTCTTC. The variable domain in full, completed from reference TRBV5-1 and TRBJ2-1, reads KAGVTQTPRYLIKTRGQQVTLSCSPISGHRSVSWYQQTPGQGLQFLFEYFSETQRNKGNFPGRFSGRQFSNSRSEMNVSTLELGDSALYLCASSLGEFHNEQFFGPGTRLTVL.

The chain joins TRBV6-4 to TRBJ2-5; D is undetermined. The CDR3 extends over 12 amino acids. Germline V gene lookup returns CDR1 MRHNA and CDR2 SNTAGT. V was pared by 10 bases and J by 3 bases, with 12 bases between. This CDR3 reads CATYVQEETQYF. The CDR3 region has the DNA TGTGCCACCTATGTTCAGGAAGAGACCCAGTACTTC.

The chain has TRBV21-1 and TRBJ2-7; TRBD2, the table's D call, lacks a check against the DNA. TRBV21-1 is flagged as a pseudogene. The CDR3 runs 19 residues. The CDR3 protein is CASSKRRDAGAGGNYEQYF. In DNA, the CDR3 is TGTGCCAGCAGCAAAAGGCGGGATGCGGGGGCCGGGGGGAACTACGAGCAGTACTTC.